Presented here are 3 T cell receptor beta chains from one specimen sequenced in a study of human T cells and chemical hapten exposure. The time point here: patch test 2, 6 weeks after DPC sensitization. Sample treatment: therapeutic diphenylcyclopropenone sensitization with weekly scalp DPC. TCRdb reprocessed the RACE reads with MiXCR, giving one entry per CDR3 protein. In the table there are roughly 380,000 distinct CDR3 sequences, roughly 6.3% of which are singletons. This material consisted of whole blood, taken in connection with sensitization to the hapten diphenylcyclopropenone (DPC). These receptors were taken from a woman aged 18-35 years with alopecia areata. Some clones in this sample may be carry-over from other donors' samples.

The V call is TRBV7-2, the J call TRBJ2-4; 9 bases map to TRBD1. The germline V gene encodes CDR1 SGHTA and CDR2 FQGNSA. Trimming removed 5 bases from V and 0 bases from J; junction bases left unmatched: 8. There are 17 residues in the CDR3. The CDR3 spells CASSQGWDRVAKNIQYF. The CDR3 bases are TGTGCCAGCAGCCAGGGCTGGGACAGGGTAGCCAAAAACATTCAGTACTTC. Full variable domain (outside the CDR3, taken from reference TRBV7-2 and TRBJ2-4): GAGVSQSPSNKVTEKGKDVELRCDPISGHTALYWYRQSLGQGLEFLIYFQGNSAPDKSGLPSDRFSAERTGGSVSTLTIQRTQQEDSAVYLCASSQGWDRVAKNIQYFGAGTRLSVL.

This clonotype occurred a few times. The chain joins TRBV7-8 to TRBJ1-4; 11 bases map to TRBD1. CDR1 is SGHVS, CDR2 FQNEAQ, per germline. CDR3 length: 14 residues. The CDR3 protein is CAAKDGTGGEKLFF. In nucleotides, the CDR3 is TGTGCTGCCAAAGACGGGACAGGGGGTGAAAAACTGTTTTTT.

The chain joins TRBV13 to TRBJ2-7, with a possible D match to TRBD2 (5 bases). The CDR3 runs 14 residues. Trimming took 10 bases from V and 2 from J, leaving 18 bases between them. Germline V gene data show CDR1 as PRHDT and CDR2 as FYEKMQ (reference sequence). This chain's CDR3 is CATPVGTRAYEQYF. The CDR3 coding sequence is TGTGCCACCCCGGTAGGTACTAGAGCCTACGAGCAGTACTTC.